A selection of T cell receptor beta chains follows, all from one sample in a study of cytomegalovirus exposure and HLA in healthy donors. Sequencing was performed with immunoSEQ multiplex PCR; in TCRdb, only in-frame clones are kept and a portion is missing. The repertoire holds about 140,000 clones, roughly 9.7% seen once, with 1.8% in the top ten. The specimen sequenced was PBMCs. The source of these receptors is a man aged 50 or older in good health and CMV-seronegative. Each CDR3 is given with its conserved first and last residue. The order of the fields is clone size, V gene, CDR3 protein. Clone sizes are given selectively: once, few, many, or a class where the clone is expanded.

-	TRBV7-3	CASSLTLASSYNEQFF
-	TRBV7-9	CASSPDRSTDTQYF
-	TRBV7-9	CASSPLMGPEQFF
-	TRBV6-1	CASNNRGQAYEQYF
-	TRBV18	CASSSGGIGAFF
-	TRBV7-2	CASSLVVGGGELFF
few	TRBV4-1	CASSQEQGTQYF
few	TRBV2	CASTEGWGGNEKLFF
medium-sized	TRBV2	CASSQTGAYEQYF
-	TRBV30	CAWSRGGPGAKNIQYF
-	TRBV7-9	CASGRTDEQYF
few	TRBV7-6	CASSTRTDNEQFF
few	TRBV13	CASSPPRGSTDTQYF
-	TRBV28	CASSVSEGVNEAFF
-	TRBV19	CASRQGNQPQHF
few	TRBV7-8	CASSLALGQGTSYEQYF